This TCR beta chain was observed in a study of cytomegalovirus exposure and HLA in healthy donors. The primer mix had 60 Vbeta and 13 Jbeta primers. Clones were sequenced by immunoSEQ multiplex PCR, and TCRdb holds only the in-frame ones, with some missing. This table lists about 40,000 clones. The CDR3 spans 21 residues. In germline, CDR1 is SNHLY, CDR2 FYNNEI. Unmatched junction bases numbered 17, after V lost 3 bases and J lost 1 base. The chain joins TRBV2 to TRBJ2-4, with TRBD2 matching over 11 bases. Sequenced sample: PBMCs. The receptor was derived from a man between 25 and 39 years old in good health and CMV-seronegative. The CDR3 coding sequence is TGTGCCAGCAGTGACCTTAGCGGGAGGGCCTCAGTATCCGACGCCAAAAACATTCAGTACTTC. This encodes CASSDLSGRASVSDAKNIQYF.